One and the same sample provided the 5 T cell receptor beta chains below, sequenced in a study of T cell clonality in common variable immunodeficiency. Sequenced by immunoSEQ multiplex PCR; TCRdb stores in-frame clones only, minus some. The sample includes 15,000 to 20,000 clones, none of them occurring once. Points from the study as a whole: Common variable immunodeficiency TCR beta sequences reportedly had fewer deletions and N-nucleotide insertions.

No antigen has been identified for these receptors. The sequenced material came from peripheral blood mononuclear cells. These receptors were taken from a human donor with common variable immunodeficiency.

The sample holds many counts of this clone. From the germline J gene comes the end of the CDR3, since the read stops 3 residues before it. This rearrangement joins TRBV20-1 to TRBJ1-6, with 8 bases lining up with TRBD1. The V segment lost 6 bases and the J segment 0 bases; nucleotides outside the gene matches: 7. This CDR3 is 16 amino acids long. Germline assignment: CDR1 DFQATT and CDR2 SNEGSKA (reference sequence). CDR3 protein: CSAKPGTGSYNSPLHF. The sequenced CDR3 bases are TGCAGTGCCAAACCCGGGACAGGCTCCTATAATTCACCC.

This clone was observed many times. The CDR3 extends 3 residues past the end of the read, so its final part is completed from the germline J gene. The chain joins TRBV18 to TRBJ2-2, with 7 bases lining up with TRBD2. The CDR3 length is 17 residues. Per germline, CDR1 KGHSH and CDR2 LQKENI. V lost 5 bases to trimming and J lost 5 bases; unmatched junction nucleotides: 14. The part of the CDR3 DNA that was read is TGTGCCAGCTCATTGATTCGCGGCGGGAGCGGGACCGGGGAG. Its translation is CASSLIRGGSGTGE. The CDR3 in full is CASSLIRGGSGTGELFF.

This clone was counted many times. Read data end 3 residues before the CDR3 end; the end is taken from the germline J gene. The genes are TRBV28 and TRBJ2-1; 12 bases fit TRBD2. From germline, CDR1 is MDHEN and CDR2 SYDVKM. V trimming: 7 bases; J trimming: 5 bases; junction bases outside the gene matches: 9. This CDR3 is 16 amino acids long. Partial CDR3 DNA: TGTGCCAGCAACCTATGGACTAGCGGGGCCAACAATGAG. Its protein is CASNLWTSGANNE. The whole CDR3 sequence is CASNLWTSGANNEQFF.

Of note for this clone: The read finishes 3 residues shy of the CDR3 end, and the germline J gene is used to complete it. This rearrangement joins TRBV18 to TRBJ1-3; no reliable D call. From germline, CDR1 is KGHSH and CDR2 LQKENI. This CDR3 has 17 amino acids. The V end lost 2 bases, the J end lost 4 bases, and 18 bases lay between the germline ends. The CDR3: CASSPVQAGCSGNTIYF. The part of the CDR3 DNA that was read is TGTGCCAGCTCACCAGTGCAGGCGGGGTGCTCGGGAAACACC.

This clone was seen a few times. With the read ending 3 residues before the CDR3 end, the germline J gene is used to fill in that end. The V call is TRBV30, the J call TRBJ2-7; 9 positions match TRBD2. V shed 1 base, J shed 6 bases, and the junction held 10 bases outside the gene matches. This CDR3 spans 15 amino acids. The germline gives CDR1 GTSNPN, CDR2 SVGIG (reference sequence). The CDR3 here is CAWSGTSVFLFEQYF. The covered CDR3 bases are TGTGCCTGGAGTGGGACTAGCGTCTTCCTATTCGAG.